This T cell receptor (beta chain) was sequenced in a study of OX40 agonist ivuxolimab in advanced cancers. Study as a whole: One patient with hepatocellular carcinoma and two with cutaneous melanoma, three in all, had partial responses.

Points on this clone: Its antigen is still unknown.

Method: immunoSEQ multiplex PCR; TCRdb's copy keeps in-frame clones and lacks some. The sample consists of roughly 32,000 clones, about 80% of them appearing once. The CDR3 has 14 amino acids. V dropped 0 bases and J dropped 6; count of bases not matched to a gene: 5. From germline, CDR1 is SGHRS and CDR2 YFSETQ. Whole-study results and caveats: Blood T cells, both CD4+ and CD8+, expanded clonally by week 6 at 0.1 to 3.0 mg/kg.

Sequenced material: CD4+ or CD8+ T cells sorted from blood, taken in a trial of the OX40 agonist ivuxolimab. The V call is TRBV5-1, the J call TRBJ1-2; 7 positions agree with TRBD1. The TCR comes from an adult with an advanced solid tumor such as melanoma, head and neck, liver or kidney cancer. The CDR3: CASSLALTGDGYTF. The CDR3 DNA sequence: TGCGCCAGCAGCTTGGCCCTTACAGGGGATGGCTACACCTTC.